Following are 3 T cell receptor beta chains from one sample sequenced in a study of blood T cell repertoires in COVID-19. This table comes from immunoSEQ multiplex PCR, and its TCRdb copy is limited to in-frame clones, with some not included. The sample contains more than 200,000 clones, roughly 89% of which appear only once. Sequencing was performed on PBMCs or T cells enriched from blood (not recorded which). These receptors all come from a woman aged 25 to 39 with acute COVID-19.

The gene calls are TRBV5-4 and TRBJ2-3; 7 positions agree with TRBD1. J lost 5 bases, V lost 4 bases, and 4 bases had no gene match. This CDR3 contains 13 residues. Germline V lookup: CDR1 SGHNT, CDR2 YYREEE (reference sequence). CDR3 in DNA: TGTGCCAGCAGCATTAACAGGGGAGATACGCAGTATTTT. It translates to CASSINRGDTQYF.

CDR3 sequence: CASRIMGVSYNSPLHF. The CDR3 DNA sequence: TGTGCCAGCAGAATAATGGGAGTCTCCTATAATTCACCCCTCCACTTT. J is TRBJ1-6 and V is TRBV27; no clear D gene. The V gene's germline CDR1 is MNHEY and CDR2 SMNVEV (reference sequence). V was shortened by 6 bases and J by 0 bases, with 12 bases between the two germline ends. The CDR3 sequence is 16 residues long.

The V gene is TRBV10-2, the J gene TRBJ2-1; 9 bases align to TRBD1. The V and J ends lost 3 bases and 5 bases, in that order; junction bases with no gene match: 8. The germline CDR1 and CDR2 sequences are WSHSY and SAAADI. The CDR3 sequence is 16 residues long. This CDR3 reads CASSDWTGETDNEQFF. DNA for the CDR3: TGCGCCAGCAGTGATTGGACAGGGGAAACCGACAATGAGCAGTTCTTC.